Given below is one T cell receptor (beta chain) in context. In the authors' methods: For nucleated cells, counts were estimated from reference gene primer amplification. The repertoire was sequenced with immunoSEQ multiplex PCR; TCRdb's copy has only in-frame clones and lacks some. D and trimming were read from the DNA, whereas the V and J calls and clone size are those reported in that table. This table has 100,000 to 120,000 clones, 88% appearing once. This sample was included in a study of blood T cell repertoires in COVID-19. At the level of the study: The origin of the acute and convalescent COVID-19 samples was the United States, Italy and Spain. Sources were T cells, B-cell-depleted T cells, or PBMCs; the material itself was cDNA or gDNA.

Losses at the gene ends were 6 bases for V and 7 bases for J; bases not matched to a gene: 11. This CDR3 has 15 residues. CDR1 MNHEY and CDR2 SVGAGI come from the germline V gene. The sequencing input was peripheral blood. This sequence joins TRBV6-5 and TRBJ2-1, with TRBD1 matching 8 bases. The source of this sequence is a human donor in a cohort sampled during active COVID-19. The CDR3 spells CASSRPGQGANEQFF. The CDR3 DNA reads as TGTGCCAGCAGCCGCCCCGGGCAGGGGGCAAATGAGCAGTTCTTC.